These 4 T cell receptor beta chains originate from one sample sequenced in a study of shared clonotypes between healthy human individuals (dated by TCRdb to about 2020). Receptor amplification or capture employed the immunoSEQ multiplex PCR assay. What TCRdb holds here is the immuneACCESS table cut down to in-frame rearrangements. Part of the clones is not present; checked against another copy, under half of the missing clones reflect an unresolved V gene, and the others are unexplained. Across this sample there are roughly 2,500,000 clones, with 93% seen only once. The ten top clones hold more than 0.35% of the sample. Specimen: naive CD4+ T cells from PBMCs. Taken with the paper, the label for cell subset or site translates to: CD45RA+ positively selected. All receptors derive from a man aged 18 to 30 in good health. Some clones in this sample may be carry-over from other donors' samples.

This sequence joins TRBV14 and TRBJ2-5, with a possible D match to TRBD2 (6 bases). V was pared by 0 bases and J by 2 bases, with 16 bases between. The CDR3 runs 17 residues. The germline CDR1 and CDR2 sequences are SGHDN and FVKESK. The CDR3 sequence: CASSQERGGTGQETQYF. DNA of the CDR3: TGTGCCAGCAGCCAAGAAAGAGGCGGGACTGGGCAAGAGACCCAGTACTTC.

The gene calls are TRBV7-9 and TRBJ2-1; 9 positions agree with TRBD2. Per germline, CDR1 SEHNR and CDR2 FQNEAQ (reference sequence). The CDR3 has 16 residues. The J segment lost 10 bases and the V segment lost 4 bases, leaving 14 bases of the junction unmatched. Here the CDR3 reads CASSSGLAGGGVEQFF. The CDR3 bases are TGTGCCAGCAGCTCGGGACTAGCAGGAGGGGGGGTCGAGCAGTTCTTC.

This chain joins TRBV5-5 and TRBJ1-2; D gene ambiguous. Trimming cost V 6 bases and J 2 bases, with 8 bases left between them. CDR3 size: 12 residues. Germline V gene lookup returns CDR1 SGHKS and CDR2 YYEKEE (reference sequence). DNA of the CDR3: TGTGCCAGCACCGTTCAGAACTATGGCTACACCTTC. It codes for CASTVQNYGYTF.

The V and J genes are TRBV29-1 and TRBJ1-3; D ambiguous. This CDR3 region has 13 residues. Germline V gene lookup returns CDR1 SQVTM and CDR2 ANQGSEA. Trimming left V 4 bases short and J 2 bases short, with 9 bases between. As DNA, the CDR3 is TGCAGCGTTGTTAGGGCCCCTGGAAACACCATATATTTT. It yields the protein CSVVRAPGNTIYF.